A single sample gave rise to the 15 T cell receptor beta chains below, sequenced in a study of blood T cell repertoires in COVID-19. Only in-frame clones appear in the TCRdb table, and some are missing; sequencing was by immunoSEQ multiplex PCR. The table includes 90,000 or so clones, 80% to 90% detected once. Sequencing was done on a sample of peripheral blood. The source of these receptors is a human donor in a cohort sampled during active COVID-19.

The chain links TRBV9 to TRBJ1-4; D is perhaps TRBD1 (6 bases). Trimming pared 3 bases from V and 3 bases from J, leaving 18 bases between. There are 17 residues in the CDR3. Per germline, CDR1 SGDLS and CDR2 YYNGEE. CDR3 residues: CASSAASAQGSNEKLFF. As DNA, the CDR3 is TGTGCCAGCAGCGCCGCGTCAGCTCAGGGGTCTAATGAAAAACTGTTTTTT. Based on the CDR3 plus reference TRBV9 and TRBJ1-4, the full variable domain is DSGVTQTPKHLITATGQRVTLRCSPRSGDLSVYWYQQSLDQGLQFLIQYYNGEERAKGNILERFSAQQFPDLHSELNLSSLELGDSALYFCASSAASAQGSNEKLFFGSGTQLSVL.

This clone appeared a few times. The chain carries TRBV2 and TRBJ2-1, with TRBD1 matching over 8 bases. The V gene end was trimmed by 4 bases and the J gene end by 2 bases; junction bases not matched to a gene: 1. The CDR3 length is 14 residues. Germline values: CDR1 SNHLY, CDR2 FYNNEI. The CDR3 DNA is TGTGCCAGCAGTGCGGGACAGGCCTACAATGAGCAGTTCTTC. This encodes CASSAGQAYNEQFF.

J is TRBJ1-5 and V is TRBV23-1, with 8 bases fitting TRBD1. TRBV23-1 qualifies as an ORF whose function is uncertain. This CDR3 is 17 amino acids long. The V gene end was trimmed by 1 base and the J gene end by 4 bases; junction bases not matched to a gene: 9. CDR3 sequence: CASSQLESGGQNQPQHF. In DNA, the CDR3 is TGCGCCAGCAGTCAATTAGAGTCAGGGGGCCAAAATCAGCCCCAGCATTTT.

The chain uses TRBV19 and TRBJ2-3, with 8 nucleotides matching TRBD2. CDR3 length: 14 amino acids. V was pared by 5 bases and J by 4 bases, with 5 bases of the junction left unmatched. Germline V gene lookup returns CDR1 LNHDA and CDR2 SQIVND (reference sequence). The CDR3, as DNA: TGTGCCAGTAGTCCGGGACTAGGAGCAGATACGCAGTATTTT. It yields the protein CASSPGLGADTQYF.

The V call is TRBV28, the J call TRBJ2-7; D remains unclear. This CDR3 spans 13 amino acids. Germline CDR1 is MDHEN and CDR2 is SYDVKM. Deletions cut 2 bases from V and 5 bases from J, with 10 bases between. CDR3 nucleotide sequence: TGTGCCAGCAGTTTACCTGGAGTCAACGAGCAGTACTTC. This codes for CASSLPGVNEQYF.

This clone was recorded only once. The chain carries TRBV30 and TRBJ2-7, with 7 positions matching TRBD1. The germline V gene has CDR1 GTSNPN and CDR2 SVGIG (reference sequence). J gave up 1 base and V 1 base, and 7 bases lay outside the gene matches. This CDR3 spans 15 amino acids. This chain's CDR3 is CAWSAPGQRSYEQYF. CDR3 DNA: TGTGCCTGGAGTGCTCCGGGACAGAGGTCCTACGAGCAGTACTTC.

The chain combines TRBV18 with TRBJ1-1; 8 bases fit TRBD1. Trimming at V came to 3 bases and at J to 0 bases, leaving 9 bases not matched to a gene. The CDR3 extends over 17 amino acids. The germline V gene has CDR1 KGHSH and CDR2 LQKENI. The DNA for the CDR3 is TGTGCCAGCTCACCCCCGGGAACAGGGGGATTGAACACTGAAGCTTTCTTT. Protein product: CASSPPGTGGLNTEAFF.

This clone has just a few counts. The chain recombines TRBV6-5 with TRBJ1-2; D unresolved. V was pared by 7 bases and J by 2 bases, with 5 bases between. Germline V CDR1 and CDR2: MNHEY, SVGAGI. The CDR3 is 11 amino acids. DNA of the CDR3: TGTGCCAGCAAACAAAACTATGGCTACACCTTC. This translates into CASKQNYGYTF.

V gene TRBV4-2 combines with J gene TRBJ2-1; maybe TRBD2 (5 bases). Trimming pared 0 bases from V and 4 bases from J, leaving 13 bases between. This CDR3 is 16 amino acids long. Germline CDR1 is LGHNA and CDR2 is YNFKEQ. The CDR3 protein is CASSQDLGSGYNEQFF. For the CDR3, the DNA is TGTGCCAGCAGCCAAGATCTGGGGAGTGGGTACAATGAGCAGTTCTTC.

J is TRBJ2-2 and V is TRBV28, with unresolved D. The V end was cut by 6 bases, the J end by 6 bases, with 2 bases between. Germline V gene sequence: CDR1 MDHEN, CDR2 SYDVKM. The CDR3 extends over 10 amino acids. The CDR3 region is CASSSGELFF. The CDR3 nucleotides are TGTGCCAGCAGCTCCGGGGAGCTGTTTTTT.

The V call is TRBV6-1, the J call TRBJ2-4; 12 bases line up with TRBD2. Germline trimming cut 2 bases from V and 5 bases from J; bases unmatched to any gene: 4. Germline CDR1 reads MNHNS; CDR2 reads SASEGT. The CDR3 covers 16 residues. CDR3 sequence reads: CASSEPWTSGENIQYF. The CDR3 coding sequence is TGTGCCAGCAGTGAACCCTGGACTAGCGGGGAAAACATTCAGTACTTC.

The gene calls are TRBV28 and TRBJ2-1, with 8 bases identical to TRBD1. The CDR3 has 15 residues. Germline loops: CDR1 MDHEN, CDR2 SYDVKM. V trimming: 5 bases; J trimming: 4 bases; junction bases outside the gene matches: 7. The CDR3 region has the DNA TGTGCCAGCAGTCCCCAGGGGGCCCAATACAATGAGCAGTTCTTC. This gives the protein CASSPQGAQYNEQFF.

V gene TRBV27 combines with J gene TRBJ2-7; 8 positions match TRBD2. V shed 5 bases, J shed 6 bases, and the junction held 9 bases outside the gene matches. CDR1 and CDR2 (germline): MNHEY, SMNVEV (reference sequence). CDR3 length: 14 amino acids. The CDR3 region has the DNA TGTGCCAGCAGTCTAGGACTAGCTTCTACCGAGCAGTACTTC. This encodes CASSLGLASTEQYF.

The chain joins TRBV27 to TRBJ2-6; TRBD2 aligns across 10 bases. The CDR3 runs 18 residues. The germline gives CDR1 MNHEY, CDR2 SMNVEV (reference sequence). With 2 bases clipped from V and 2 bases from J, the junction kept 6 bases outside the gene matches. As DNA, the CDR3 is TGTGCCAGCAGTTTAGCGCCTAGCGGGAGTCCTGGGGCCAACGTCCTGACTTTC. Its translation is CASSLAPSGSPGANVLTF.

The CDR3 protein is CAWSRGLAGGANEQFF. Here the CDR3 DNA reads TGTGCCTGGAGTAGGGGACTAGCGGGAGGGGCAAATGAGCAGTTCTTC. The chain employs TRBV30 and TRBJ2-1; 16 bases align to TRBD2. This CDR3 is 16 amino acids long. Germline V CDR1 and CDR2: GTSNPN, SVGIG (reference sequence). The V segment lost 2 bases and the J segment 7 bases; nucleotides outside the gene matches: 5.